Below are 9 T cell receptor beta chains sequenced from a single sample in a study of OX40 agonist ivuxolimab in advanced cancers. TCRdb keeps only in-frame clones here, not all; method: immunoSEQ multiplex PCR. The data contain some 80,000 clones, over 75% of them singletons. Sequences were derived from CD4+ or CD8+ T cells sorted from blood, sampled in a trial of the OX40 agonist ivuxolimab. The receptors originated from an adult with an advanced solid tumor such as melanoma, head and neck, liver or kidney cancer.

The chain's CDR3 is CASSEVGQGNTEAFF. The CDR3 DNA follows: TGTGCCAGCAGTGAGGTTGGACAGGGGAACACTGAAGCTTTCTTT. V usage is TRBV6-1 and J usage is TRBJ1-1; the match to TRBD1 covers 8 bases. CDR3 size: 15 residues. V shed 3 bases and J 1 base; nucleotides not matched to a gene: 4. Germline CDR1 reads MNHNS; CDR2 reads SASEGT.

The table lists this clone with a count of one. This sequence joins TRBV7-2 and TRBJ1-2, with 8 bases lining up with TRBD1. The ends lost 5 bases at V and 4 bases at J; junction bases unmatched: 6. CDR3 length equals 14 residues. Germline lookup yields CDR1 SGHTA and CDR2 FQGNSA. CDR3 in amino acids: CASSPGQGGYGYTF. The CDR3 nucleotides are TGTGCCAGCAGCCCCGGACAGGGTGGCTATGGCTACACCTTC.

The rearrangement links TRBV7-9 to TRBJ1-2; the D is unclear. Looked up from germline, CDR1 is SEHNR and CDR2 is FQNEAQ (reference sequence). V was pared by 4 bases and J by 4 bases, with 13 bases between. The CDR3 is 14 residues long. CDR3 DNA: TGTGCCAGCAGCTCGAGCGGATGGAGCTATGGCTACACCTTC. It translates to CASSSSGWSYGYTF. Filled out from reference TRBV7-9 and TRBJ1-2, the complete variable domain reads DTGVSQNPRHKITKRGQNVTFRCDPISEHNRLYWYRQTLGQGPEFLTYFQNEAQLEKSRLLSDRFSAERPKGSFSTLEIQRTEQGDSAMYLCASSSSGWSYGYTFGSGTRLTVV.

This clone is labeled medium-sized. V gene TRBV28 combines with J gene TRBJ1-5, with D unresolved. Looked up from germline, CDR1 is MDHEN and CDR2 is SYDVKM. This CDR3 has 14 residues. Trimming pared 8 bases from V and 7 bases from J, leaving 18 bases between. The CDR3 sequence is CASVKQFPAQPQHF. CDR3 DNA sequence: TGTGCCAGCGTCAAGCAGTTTCCCGCCCAGCCCCAGCATTTT.

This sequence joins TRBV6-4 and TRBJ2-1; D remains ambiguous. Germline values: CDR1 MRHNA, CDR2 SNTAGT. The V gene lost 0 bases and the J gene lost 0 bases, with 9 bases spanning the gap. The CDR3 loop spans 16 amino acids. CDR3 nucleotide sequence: TGTGCCAGCAGTGACTCGTTCCGAAGCTCCTACAATGAGCAGTTCTTC. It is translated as CASSDSFRSSYNEQFF.

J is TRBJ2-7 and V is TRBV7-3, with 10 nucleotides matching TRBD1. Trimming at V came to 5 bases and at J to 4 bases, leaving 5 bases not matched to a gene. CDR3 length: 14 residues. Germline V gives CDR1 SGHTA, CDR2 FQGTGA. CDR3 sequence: CASSPDRGPYEQYF. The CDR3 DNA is TGTGCCAGCAGCCCCGACAGGGGGCCTTACGAGCAGTACTTC.

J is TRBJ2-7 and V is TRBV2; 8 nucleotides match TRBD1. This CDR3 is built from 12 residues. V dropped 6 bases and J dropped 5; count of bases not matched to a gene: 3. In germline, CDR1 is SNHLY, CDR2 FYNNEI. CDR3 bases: TGTGCCAGCAGACAGGGGGGACACGAGCAGTACTTC. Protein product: CASRQGGHEQYF.

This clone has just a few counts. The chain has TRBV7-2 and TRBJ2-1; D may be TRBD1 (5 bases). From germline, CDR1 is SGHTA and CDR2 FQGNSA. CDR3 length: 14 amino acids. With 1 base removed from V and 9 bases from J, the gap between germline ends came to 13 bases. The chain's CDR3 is CASSLDPTVTEQFF. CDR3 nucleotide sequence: TGTGCCAGCAGCTTAGACCCGACAGTGACTGAGCAGTTCTTC.

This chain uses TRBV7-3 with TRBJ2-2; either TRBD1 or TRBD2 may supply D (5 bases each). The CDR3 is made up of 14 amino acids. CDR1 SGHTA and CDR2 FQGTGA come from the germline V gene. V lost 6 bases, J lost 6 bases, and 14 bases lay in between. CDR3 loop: CASRKTRESGELFF. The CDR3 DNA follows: TGTGCCAGCAGAAAAACCAGGGAGTCCGGGGAGCTGTTTTTT.